This T cell receptor (beta chain) was sequenced in a study of blood T cell repertoires in COVID-19 (dated by TCRdb to between 2020 and 2021). A note on the overall study: Samples from collaborators originated in the United States, Italy and Spain and spanned both the acute and convalescent phases of COVID-19. The material from the prospective study consisted of cDNA or gDNA derived from T cells, B-cell-depleted T cells, or PBMCs. Subjects who had been exposed to COVID-19, were actively infected with it, or had recovered from it provided the deeply sampled blood TCRbeta repertoires that made up the dataset. The repertoires were released in a freely available public database meant as a resource for research on the immune response to SARS-CoV-2. Samples came from the ongoing ImmuneRACE study (first 160 participants) plus 1,254 subjects from 6 global collaborators. Nearly every sample came with metadata listing a de-identified subject ID, COVID-19 status, age in years and sex. Where available, HLA class I and class II types were taken from metadata supplied by the sample provider and were not determined by assay-based typing.

The immunoSEQ Assay, a bias-controlled multiplex PCR, was used to amplify TCRbeta CDR3 regions from genomic DNA. Per the authors' processing: The number of nucleated cells in each sample was estimated from the amplification of reference gene primers within the assay. To quantify the absolute abundance of each unique TCRbeta CDR3 rearrangement, sequence reads were collapsed and filtered. For each sample, productive Simpson clonality was calculated as the square root of Simpson's diversity index over productive rearrangements. As stored in TCRdb, this immuneACCESS dataset retains in-frame rearrangements with V and J assigned. A fraction of the clones does not appear; measured against another copy, unresolved V genes explain less than half of the discrepancy, and the remainder lacks a known reason. Clonal size and the V and J genes are those of that table, whereas D and trimming came from the DNA. This sample holds more than 45,000 clones; about 90% were observed only once. Together, the top ten hold approximately 16% of the sample.

Based on the germline V gene, the CDR1 and CDR2 sequences are SGHTA and FQGNSA. Germline trimming: 8 bases from V, 2 bases from J; junction bases outside gene matches: 5. The CDR3 runs 14 amino acids, cysteine and phenylalanine included. Only the CDR3 region is kept as DNA, spanning 42 bases read in frame from base 1. Collaborating institutions collected whole blood in K2EDTA tubes following their own protocols. For TCRbeta analysis, collaborators shipped samples in one of three forms: frozen whole blood, isolated PBMCs, or DNA extracted from either of those sample types. Regarding this clone: There is no known antigen for this receptor. No clone much larger than this one lies a single base away; base qualities are absent.

Study-wide conclusions, independent of this receptor: The quantity of clinical and demographic metadata differed by source and by participant and was supplied without curation.

The sequencing sample was made of peripheral blood. This TCR derives from a human donor with active COVID-19. The donor label of this sample is uncertain. Rearrangement joined TRBV7-2 to TRBJ2-7; the central 11 bases match TRBD2. The sequenced DNA: TGTGCCAGCCACCTAGCGGGGGGTACCTACGAGCAGTACTTC. It translates to CASHLAGGTYEQYF. Extended through the reference TRBV7-2 and TRBJ2-7 proteins, this CDR3 yields the full variable domain: GAGVSQSPSNKVTEKGKDVELRCDPISGHTALYWYRQSLGQGLEFLIYFQGNSAPDKSGLPSDRFSAERTGGSVSTLTIQRTQQEDSAVYLCASHLAGGTYEQYFGPGTRLTVT.